The clone carrying this TCR beta chain was seen a few times. The source of the sample is a study of blood T cell repertoires in COVID-19. Trimming left V 5 bases short and J 1 base short, with 11 bases between. This CDR3 spans 15 amino acids. Germline V gene lookup returns CDR1 LNHDA and CDR2 SQIVND (reference sequence). The repertoire was sequenced with immunoSEQ multiplex PCR; TCRdb's copy has only in-frame clones and lacks some. The sample yields 99,000 or so clones, 85% seen once. This receptor was identified in a man aged 50 to 59 with acute or convalescent COVID-19. The J gene is TRBJ2-2, the V gene TRBV19, with D maybe TRBD2 (6 bases). Sequenced input: peripheral blood. Written as DNA, the CDR3 is TGTGCCAGTAGTCTAGGGACTCGGAACACCGGGGAGCTGTTTTTT. Translated: CASSLGTRNTGELFF.